The 16 T cell receptor beta chains in this list originate from one sample, sequenced in a study of blood T cell repertoires in COVID-19. The repertoire was sequenced with immunoSEQ multiplex PCR; TCRdb's copy has only in-frame clones and lacks some. The sample contains about 390,000 clones, more than 70% of which appear only once. The sequenced sample consisted of peripheral blood. The source of these receptors is a woman aged 55 to 70 with COVID-19, enrolled during active disease.

The CDR3 DNA reads as TGTGCCACCAGTGTGGGACAGACTAACTATGGCTACACCTTC. The encoded protein is CATSVGQTNYGYTF. The chain couples TRBV24-1 to TRBJ1-2, with 7 bases that match TRBD1. CDR1 is KGHDR and CDR2 is SFDVKD in the germline V gene. V lost 5 bases and J lost 0; bases outside the gene matches: 2. The length of the CDR3 is 14 residues.

V gene TRBV2 combines with J gene TRBJ2-2; 9 bases match TRBD2. The germline gives CDR1 SNHLY, CDR2 FYNNEI. This CDR3 spans 16 amino acids. The ends lost 2 bases at V and 5 bases at J; junction bases unmatched: 6. CDR3 region: CASSEWRGGRTGELFF. In DNA, the CDR3 is TGTGCCAGCAGTGAATGGCGGGGGGGCCGGACCGGGGAGCTGTTTTTT.

This sequence joins TRBV7-8 and TRBJ1-4; no definite D call. Trimming took 2 bases from V and 11 from J, leaving 15 bases between them. The CDR3 spans 14 residues. The germline gives CDR1 SGHVS, CDR2 FQNEAQ. The CDR3 DNA is TGTGCCAGCAGCTTATGGGCCCCGGAGGAGAAACTGTTTTTT. Protein: CASSLWAPEEKLFF.

This chain links TRBV3-1 (or the pseudogene TRBV3-2) with TRBJ1-1; 7 nucleotides line up with TRBD1. The CDR3 totals 14 residues. Per the germline V gene, CDR1 is LGHDT and CDR2 is YNNKEL (reference sequence). V shed 2 bases and J 5 bases; nucleotides not matched to a gene: 5. The CDR3 region has the DNA TGTGCCAGCAGCCAATTACAGGGGTTTACTGAAGCTTTCTTT. It is translated as CASSQLQGFTEAFF.

The rearrangement links TRBV21-1 to TRBJ1-2; TRBD1, the table's D call, was not compared with the DNA. TRBV21-1 has pseudogene status. The CDR3 covers 19 residues. The chain's CDR3 is CASSKEPRDRGLRNYGYTF. CDR3 sequence (DNA): TGTGCCAGCAGCAAAGAACCCAGGGACAGGGGTCTACGGAACTATGGCTACACCTTC.

The chain uses TRBV6-4 and TRBJ2-6; 9 positions agree with TRBD1. In germline, CDR1 is MRHNA, CDR2 SNTAGT. V lost 4 bases to trimming and J lost 2 bases; unmatched junction nucleotides: 9. The CDR3 has 18 residues. CDR3 DNA sequence: TGTGCCAGCAGTGGGGAGGGACAGGGTGTGACTGGGGCCAACGTCCTGACTTTC. Translating gives CASSGEGQGVTGANVLTF.

Note on this clone: An end of the junction does not agree with germline; a read error may underlie this. The chain links TRBV5-1 to TRBJ2-5, with 7 bases lining up with TRBD2. This CDR3 is built from 15 residues. Germline CDR1 SGHRS, CDR2 YFSETQ. The CDR3 nucleotides read TGCGCCAGCAGCTTGTTCGGGGGGTACCAGGAGACCCAGTACTTC. It is translated as CASSLFGGYQETQYF.

V and J are TRBV11-2 and TRBJ2-7; 9 bases match TRBD2. The germline gives CDR1 SGHAT, CDR2 FQNNGV. J gave up 3 bases and V 3 bases, and 6 bases lay outside the gene matches. The CDR3 totals 15 residues. CDR3 bases: TGTGCCAGCAGCTTTAAATTGACTAGCGGCTACGAGCAGTACTTC. The encoded protein is CASSFKLTSGYEQYF.

This chain joins TRBV6-5 and TRBJ2-2, with 10 positions matching TRBD2. This CDR3 has 16 amino acids. Germline V gene data show CDR1 as MNHEY and CDR2 as SVGAGI. The ends lost 0 bases at V and 5 bases at J; junction bases unmatched: 3. The CDR3 DNA follows: TGTGCCAGCAGTTACTCGACGACTAGCGGGACCGGGGAGCTGTTTTTT. This codes for CASSYSTTSGTGELFF.

J is TRBJ1-2 and V is TRBV6-5, with 7 bases matching TRBD1. CDR1 and CDR2 (germline): MNHEY, SVGAGI. CDR3 size: 15 residues. V trimming: 4 bases; J trimming: 4 bases; junction bases outside the gene matches: 9. The CDR3 is CASSSPGTAIYGYTF. DNA for the CDR3: TGTGCCAGCAGTTCGCCAGGGACAGCGATCTATGGCTACACCTTC.

The genes are TRBV3-1 (or the pseudogene TRBV3-2) and TRBJ1-1; 8 positions agree with TRBD1. Germline V gene lookup returns CDR1 LGHDT and CDR2 YNNKEL (reference sequence). The V and J ends lost 4 bases and 7 bases, in that order; junction bases with no gene match: 2. This CDR3 contains 12 residues. The CDR3 sequence is CASSRTGIEAFF. CDR3 in DNA: TGTGCCAGCAGCCGGACAGGGATTGAAGCTTTCTTT.

As concerns this clone: Other DNA sequences of this sample code for an identical CDR3. J is TRBJ1-5 and V is TRBV2; D not resolved. CDR1 is SNHLY and CDR2 is FYNNEI in the germline V gene. V shed 5 bases and J shed 0 bases, with 5 bases lying between them. CDR3 size: 13 residues. Here the CDR3 reads CASSRDSNQPQHF. In DNA, the CDR3 is TGTGCCAGCAGTAGAGATAGCAATCAGCCCCAGCATTTT. Full variable domain (rest looked up from reference TRBV2 and TRBJ1-5): EPEVTQTPSHQVTQMGQEVILRCVPISNHLYFYWYRQILGQKVEFLVSFYNNEISEKSEIFDDQFSVERPDGSNFTLKIRSTKLEDSAMYFCASSRDSNQPQHFGDGTRLSIL.

This clone was counted a few times. The J gene is TRBJ2-3, the V gene TRBV11-2, with a possible D match to TRBD2 (6 bases). Germline V CDR1 and CDR2: SGHAT, FQNNGV. Trimming stripped 5 bases from V and 5 bases from J, with 11 bases between. The CDR3 runs 13 residues. The CDR3: CASSAGGGDTQYF. The CDR3 DNA reads TGTGCCAGCAGCGCCGGGGGTGGAGATACGCAGTATTTT.

The V and J genes are TRBV11-2 and TRBJ1-6; 7 positions match TRBD1. The CDR3 totals 14 residues. The germline CDR1 and CDR2 sequences are SGHAT and FQNNGV. V was clipped by 4 bases and J by 7 bases; unmatched bases: 4. In DNA, the CDR3 is TGTGCCAGCAGCTCGGACAGGCGCAATTCACCCCTCCACTTT. Translated: CASSSDRRNSPLHF. The full variable domain, completed using reference TRBV11-2 and TRBJ1-6, is EAGVAQSPRYKIIEKRQSVAFWCNPISGHATLYWYQQILGQGPKLLIQFQNNGVVDDSQLPKDRFSAERLKGVDSTLKIQPAKLEDSAVYLCASSSDRRNSPLHFGNGTRLTVT.

The V and J genes are TRBV6-5 and TRBJ2-7; possible D gene TRBD2, 6 bases. V gave up 8 bases and J gave up 0 bases, with 14 bases separating them. Germline loops: CDR1 MNHEY, CDR2 SVGAGI. This CDR3 is 14 amino acids long. The CDR3 loop reads CASGIGGSSYEQYF. CDR3 DNA sequence: TGTGCCAGCGGGATCGGGGGAAGCTCCTACGAGCAGTACTTC.

V gene TRBV12-5 combines with J gene TRBJ2-1, with 15 nucleotides matching TRBD2. J gave up 0 bases and V 7 bases, and 10 bases lay outside the gene matches. The CDR3 is made up of 19 amino acids. CDR1 LGHNT and CDR2 FRNRAP come from the germline V gene. CDR3 protein: CASVRTSGGARSSYNEQFF. CDR3 DNA sequence: TGTGCTAGTGTCCGGACTAGCGGGGGGGCCCGATCCTCCTACAATGAGCAGTTCTTC.